One and the same sample provided the 4 T cell receptor beta chains below, sequenced in a study of human T cells and chemical hapten exposure. TCRdb itself ran the RACE reads through MiXCR, one entry per CDR3 protein. Of roughly 100,000 distinct CDR3 sequences listed, 9% to 15% are singletons. Described time point: pre-sensitization, week 0. Documented treatment: therapeutic diphenylcyclopropenone sensitization with weekly scalp DPC. The sample consisted of whole blood, taken in connection with sensitization to the hapten diphenylcyclopropenone (DPC). The receptors originated from a woman aged 50 to 65 with alopecia areata. Some clones in this sample may be carry-over from other donors' samples.

Of note for this clonotype: A much larger clone is a single base away; this may be a read error. The chain couples TRBV28 to TRBJ2-1, with a possible D match to TRBD2 (6 bases). CDR1 is MDHEN, CDR2 SYDVKM, per germline. The CDR3 has 14 amino acids. Trimming took 4 bases from V and 11 from J, leaving 18 bases between them. CDR3 DNA: TGTGCCAGCAGTTCTCGGACTAAATTGGATAAGCAGTTCTTC. Translated, it gives CASSSRTKLDKQFF.

This clonotype has just a few counts. The chain employs TRBV20-1 and TRBJ2-1; a possible D gene is TRBD2 (6 bases). V lost 4 bases and J lost 2, with 12 bases in between. CDR3 size: 14 residues. CDR1 and CDR2 from the germline V gene are DFQATT and SNEGSKA (reference sequence). CDR3 in amino acids: CSAIGRLAYNEQFF. The CDR3 nucleotides are TGCAGTGCTATTGGGAGACTAGCCTACAATGAGCAGTTCTTC.

The chain joins TRBV5-1 to TRBJ2-1; 11 bases match TRBD2. In germline, CDR1 is SGHRS, CDR2 YFSETQ. The CDR3 totals 15 residues. After removal of 1 base from V and 7 bases from J, the junction contained 4 bases not matched to a gene. CDR3 protein: CASSLTSGSENEQFF. The CDR3 region has the DNA TGCGCCAGCAGCTTGACTAGCGGGAGTGAAAATGAGCAGTTCTTC.

The V and J genes are TRBV4-3 and TRBJ2-7, with a possible D match to TRBD1 (6 bases). Germline V gives CDR1 LGHNA, CDR2 YSLEER. The CDR3 extends over 15 amino acids. V was pared by 2 bases and J by 0 bases, with 11 bases between. CDR3 coding DNA: TGCGCCAGCAGCCAAACCGGGACAACCTCCTACGAGCAGTACTTC. This translates into CASSQTGTTSYEQYF.